Detailed here is one T cell receptor (beta chain). With a J-beta primer mix and a sample-barcoded 5' primer, a second PCR ran about 6 to 11 cycles. Each CDR3 protein gets one entry after TCRdb re-called the 5' RACE reads with MiXCR. The table lists approximately 1,000,000 distinct CDR3 sequences, 30% to 40% of them singletons. There are 12 residues in the CDR3. V was cut by 3 bases and J by 11 bases, with 13 bases left in between. Germline-derived CDR1 and CDR2 are ENHRY and SYGVKD. Every sample yielded at least 6.5 million isolated PBMCs. The data belong to a study of blood T cells in healthy people across ages.

The source is a young man in good health. Input material: blood. The chain joins TRBV10-3 to TRBJ1-2; D is possibly TRBD1 (5 bases). The CDR3 protein is CAISEAREGYTF. The CDR3, as DNA: TGTGCCATCAGTGAAGCCAGGGAAGGGTACACCTTC.